This passage covers 3 T cell receptor beta chains from one sample sequenced in a study of T cells expressing NK-cell markers. TCRdb reprocessed the 5' RACE reads, with one entry per CDR3 protein and no DNA. This table holds almost 450,000 distinct CDR3 sequences. Sequenced material: blood T cells: a sorted CD56 or NKG2C T cell subset, CD4+ or CD8+ T cells, or bulk PBMC T cells (not recorded which). The receptors derive from a woman aged 18 to 75 in good health.

CDR3 sequence: CASSRDGAQPQHF. The J gene is TRBJ1-5, the V gene TRBV7-2. The CDR3 covers 13 residues. The V gene's germline CDR1 is SGHTA and CDR2 FQGNSA.

The J gene is TRBJ1-1, the V gene TRBV20-1; absent DNA, TCRdb's TRBD1 call cannot be checked. Germline CDR1 reads DFQATT; CDR2 reads SNEGSKA (reference sequence). The CDR3 is 13 residues long. CDR3 amino acids: CSARVGVLQGAFF.

The chain joins TRBV10-3 to TRBJ2-5; TCRdb's D call, TRBD1, is unchecked because there is no DNA. The CDR3 is 13 residues long. Germline lookup yields CDR1 ENHRY and CDR2 SYGVKD. This chain's CDR3 is CAITRSITETQYF.